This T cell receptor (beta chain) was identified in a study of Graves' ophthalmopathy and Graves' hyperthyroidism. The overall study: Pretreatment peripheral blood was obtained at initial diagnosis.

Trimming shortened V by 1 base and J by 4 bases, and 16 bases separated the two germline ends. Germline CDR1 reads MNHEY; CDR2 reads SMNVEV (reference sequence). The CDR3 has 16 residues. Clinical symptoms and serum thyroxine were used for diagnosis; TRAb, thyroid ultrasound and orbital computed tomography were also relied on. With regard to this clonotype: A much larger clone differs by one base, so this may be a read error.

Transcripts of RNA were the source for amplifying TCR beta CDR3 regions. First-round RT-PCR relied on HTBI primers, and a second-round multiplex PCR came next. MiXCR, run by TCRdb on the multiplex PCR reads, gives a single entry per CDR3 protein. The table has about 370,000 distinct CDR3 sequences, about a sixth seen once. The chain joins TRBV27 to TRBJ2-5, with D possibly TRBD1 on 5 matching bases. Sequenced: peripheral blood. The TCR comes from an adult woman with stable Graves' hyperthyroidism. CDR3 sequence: CASSLFSRVDRETQYF. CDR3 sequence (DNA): TGTGCCAGCAGTTTATTTAGCAGGGTGGACCGAGAGACCCAGTACTTC.